The TCR beta chain described here comes from a study of blood T cell repertoires in COVID-19. Study details: The analysed material was cDNA or gDNA that came from T cells, B-cell-depleted T cells, or PBMCs.

The germline gives CDR1 MNHEY, CDR2 SVGAGI. V lost 6 bases to trimming and J lost 1 base, with 12 bases between them. The CDR3 has 14 amino acids. In the authors' methods: Amplifying reference gene primers gave estimates of nucleated cell counts. Sequencing was performed with immunoSEQ multiplex PCR; in TCRdb, only in-frame clones are kept and a portion is missing. The V and J calls and clone size come from that table; D and trimming were worked out from the DNA. The top ten clones hold around 4% of a sample with 200,000 to 300,000 clones, around four fifths of them seen once. This sequence joins TRBV6-5 and TRBJ1-1, with D unresolved. The sample comprised peripheral blood. This sequence originates from a man aged 55-75 years with acute or convalescent COVID-19. CDR3 nucleotide sequence: TGTGCCAGCAGACCAGCAGAGGGGAACACTGAAGCTTTCTTT. Its protein is CASRPAEGNTEAFF.